Below, one T cell receptor beta chain is given with its context. Losses at the gene ends were 0 bases for V and 3 bases for J; bases not matched to a gene: 7. Looked up from germline, CDR1 is LNHNV and CDR2 is YYDKDF (reference sequence). The CDR3 length is 17 residues. This table comes from immunoSEQ multiplex PCR, and its TCRdb copy is limited to in-frame clones, with some not included. The sample records 60,000 to 70,000 clones, 98% being singletons. The entry originates in a study of technical replicates of blood from a handful of donors. This TCR came from a human donor in good health. Sequencing was done on a sample of T cells isolated from PBMCs. The chain employs TRBV15 and TRBJ2-3; 9 bases agree with TRBD2. CDR3 loop: CATSREGREGRTDTQYF. In nucleotides, the CDR3 is TGTGCCACCAGCAGAGAAGGGCGGGAGGGCCGAACAGATACGCAGTATTTT.